The rows below give T cell receptor beta chains drawn from one sample of a study of molecular identifiers for immune sequencing clone quantification. TCRdb used MiXCR to reprocess the PCR reads, holding one entry per CDR3 protein. The top ten hold approximately 1.5% of the sample, which has some 65,000 distinct CDR3 sequences, approximately 17% seen once. Source material: naive CD8+ T cells from blood, with Jurkat cell RNA spiked in. Receptors were obtained from a human donor in good health. Some libraries in this study had Jurkat cell RNA spiked in. The CDR3 runs from the conserved cysteine through the conserved F or W. A D gene is named only where the DNA matches it firmly. Each size is once, few, many, or a class for an expanded clone.

v_call	clone_size	d_call	j_call	cdr3_nt	cdr3_aa
TRBV5-4	many	NA	TRBJ2-3	TGTGCCAGCACCGTGGAGGGGGAGGCAGATACGCAGTATTTT	CASTVEGEADTQYF
TRBV20-1	many	NA	TRBJ1-2	TGCAGTGCTCCCCAACAGGAGGGCACCTTC	CSAPQQEGTF
TRBV4-1	many	NA	TRBJ1-5	TGCGCCAGCAGCCAAGTTTTACCAAATAGCAATCAGCCCCAGCATTTT	CASSQVLPNSNQPQHF
TRBV20-1	many	NA	TRBJ2-5	TGCAGTGCTAACCGGGACTACCAAGAGACCCAGTACTTC	CSANRDYQETQYF
TRBV19	many	NA	TRBJ2-6	TGTGCCAGTACCAGGGATTCGGTAGCTGGGGCCAACGTCCTGACTTTC	CASTRDSVAGANVLTF
TRBV19	many	TRBD2	TRBJ2-1	TGTGCCAGTAGTATAGATCCGCTAGCGGTCAATGAGCAGTTCTTC	CASSIDPLAVNEQFF
TRBV29-1	many	NA	TRBJ2-2	TGCAGCGCCGACTTGAACACCGGGGAGCTGTTTTTT	CSADLNTGELFF
TRBV7-8	many	TRBD1	TRBJ2-7	TGTGCCAGCAGGCCCCGGGACAGCTCCTACGAGCAGTACTTC	CASRPRDSSYEQYF
TRBV9	many	NA	TRBJ2-2	TGTGCCAGCAGCGTAGATGGCGGCGTCACCGGGGAGCTGTTTTTT	CASSVDGGVTGELFF
TRBV18	many	NA	TRBJ1-4	TGTGCCAGCTCTAACCCAGCCGCAACTAATGAAAAACTGTTTTTT	CASSNPAATNEKLFF